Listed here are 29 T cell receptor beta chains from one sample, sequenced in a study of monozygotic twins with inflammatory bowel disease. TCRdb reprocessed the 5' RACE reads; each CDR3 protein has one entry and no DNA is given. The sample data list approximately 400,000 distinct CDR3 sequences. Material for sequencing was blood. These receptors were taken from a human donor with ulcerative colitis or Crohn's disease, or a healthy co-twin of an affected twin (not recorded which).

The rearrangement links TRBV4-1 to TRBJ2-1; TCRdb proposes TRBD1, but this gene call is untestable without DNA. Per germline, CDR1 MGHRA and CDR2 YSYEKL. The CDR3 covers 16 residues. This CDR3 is CASRSLRSRYLSWQFF.

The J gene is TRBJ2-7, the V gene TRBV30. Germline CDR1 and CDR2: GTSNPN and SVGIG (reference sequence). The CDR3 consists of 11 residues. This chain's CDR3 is CAWKESGEQYF.

The CDR3 loop is CASSLGGGYPYEQFF. This chain links TRBV12-3 or TRBV12-4 with TRBJ2-1; TCRdb reports TRBD2, a call that lacks DNA to check it against. The CDR3 sequence is 15 residues long.

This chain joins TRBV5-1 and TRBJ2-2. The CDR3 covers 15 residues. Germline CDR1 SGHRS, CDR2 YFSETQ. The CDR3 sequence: CASSLDSTNTGELFF.

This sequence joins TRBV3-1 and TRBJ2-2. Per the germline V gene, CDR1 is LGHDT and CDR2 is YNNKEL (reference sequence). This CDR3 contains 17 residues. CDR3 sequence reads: CASSQDIGTKNTGELFF.

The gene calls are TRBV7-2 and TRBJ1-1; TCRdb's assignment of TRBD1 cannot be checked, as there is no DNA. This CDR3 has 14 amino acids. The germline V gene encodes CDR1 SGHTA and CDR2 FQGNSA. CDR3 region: CASSVRGWNTEAFF.

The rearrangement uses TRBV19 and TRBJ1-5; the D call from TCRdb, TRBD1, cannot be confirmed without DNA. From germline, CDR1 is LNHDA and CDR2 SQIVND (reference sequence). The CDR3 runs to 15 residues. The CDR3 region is CASLTVARSNQPQHF.

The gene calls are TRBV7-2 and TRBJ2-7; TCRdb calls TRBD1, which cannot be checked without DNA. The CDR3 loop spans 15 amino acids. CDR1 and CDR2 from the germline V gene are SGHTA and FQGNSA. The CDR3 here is CASSLDVGTRYEQYF.

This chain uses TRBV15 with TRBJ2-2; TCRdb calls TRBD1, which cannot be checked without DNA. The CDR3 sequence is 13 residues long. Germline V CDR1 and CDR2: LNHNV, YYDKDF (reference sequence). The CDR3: CATSSIRGGELFF.

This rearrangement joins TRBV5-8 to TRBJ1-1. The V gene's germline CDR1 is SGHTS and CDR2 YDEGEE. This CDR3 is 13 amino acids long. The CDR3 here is CASSFPMNTEAFF.

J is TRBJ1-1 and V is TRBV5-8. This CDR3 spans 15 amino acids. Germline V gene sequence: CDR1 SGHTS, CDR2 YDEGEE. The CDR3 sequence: CASSLVASSNAEAFF.

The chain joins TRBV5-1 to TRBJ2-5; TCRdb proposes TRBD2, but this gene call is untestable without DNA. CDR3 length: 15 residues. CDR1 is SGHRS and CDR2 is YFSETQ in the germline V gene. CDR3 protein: CASSVMPPPPETQYF.

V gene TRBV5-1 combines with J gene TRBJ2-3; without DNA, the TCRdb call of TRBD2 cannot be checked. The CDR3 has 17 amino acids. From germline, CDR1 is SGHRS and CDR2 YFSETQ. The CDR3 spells CASSLEPVAGGSDTQYF.

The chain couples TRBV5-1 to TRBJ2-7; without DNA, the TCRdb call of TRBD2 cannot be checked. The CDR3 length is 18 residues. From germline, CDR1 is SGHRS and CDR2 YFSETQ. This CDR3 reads CASSLSPSYRGDFPEQYF.

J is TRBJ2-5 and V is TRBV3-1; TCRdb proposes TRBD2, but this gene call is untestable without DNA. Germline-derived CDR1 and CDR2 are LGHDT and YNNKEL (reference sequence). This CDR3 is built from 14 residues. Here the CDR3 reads CASSQVGQAETQYF.

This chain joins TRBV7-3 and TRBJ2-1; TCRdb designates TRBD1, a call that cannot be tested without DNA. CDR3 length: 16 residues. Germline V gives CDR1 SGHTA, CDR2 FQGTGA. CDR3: CASSLDGTGKTDEQFF.

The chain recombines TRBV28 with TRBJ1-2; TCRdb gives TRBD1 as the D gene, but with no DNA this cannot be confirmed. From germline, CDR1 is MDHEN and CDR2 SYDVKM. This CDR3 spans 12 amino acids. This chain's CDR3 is CASSPADRAYTF.

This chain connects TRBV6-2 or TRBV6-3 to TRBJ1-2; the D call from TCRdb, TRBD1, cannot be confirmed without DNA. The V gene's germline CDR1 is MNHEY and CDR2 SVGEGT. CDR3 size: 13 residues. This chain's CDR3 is CASTTGGNYGYTF.

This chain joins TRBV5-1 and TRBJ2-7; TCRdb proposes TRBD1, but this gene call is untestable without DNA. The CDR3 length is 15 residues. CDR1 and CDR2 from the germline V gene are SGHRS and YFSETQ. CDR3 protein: CASRLSGAPSYEQYF.

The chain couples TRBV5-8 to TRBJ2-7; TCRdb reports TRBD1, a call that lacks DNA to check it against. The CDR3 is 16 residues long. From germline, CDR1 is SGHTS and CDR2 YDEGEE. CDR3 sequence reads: CASSARPGQGSYEQYF.

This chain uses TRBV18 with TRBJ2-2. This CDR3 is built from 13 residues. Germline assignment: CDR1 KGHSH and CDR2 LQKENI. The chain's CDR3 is CASSPPGSGELFF.

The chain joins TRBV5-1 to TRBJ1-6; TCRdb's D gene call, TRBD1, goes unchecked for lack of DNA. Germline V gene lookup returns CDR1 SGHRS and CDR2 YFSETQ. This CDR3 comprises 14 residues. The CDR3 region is CASTPGQTNSPLHF. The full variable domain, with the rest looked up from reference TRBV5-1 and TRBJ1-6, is KAGVTQTPRYLIKTRGQQVTLSCSPISGHRSVSWYQQTPGQGLQFLFEYFSETQRNKGNFPGRFSGRQFSNSRSEMNVSTLELGDSALYLCASTPGQTNSPLHFGNGTRLTVT.

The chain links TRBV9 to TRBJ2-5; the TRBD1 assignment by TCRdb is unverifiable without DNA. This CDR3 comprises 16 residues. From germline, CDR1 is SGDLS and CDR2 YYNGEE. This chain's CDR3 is CASSVGSAGAVSTQYF. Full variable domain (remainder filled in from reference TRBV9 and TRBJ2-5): DSGVTQTPKHLITATGQRVTLRCSPRSGDLSVYWYQQSLDQGLQFLIQYYNGEERAKGNILERFSAQQFPDLHSELNLSSLELGDSALYFCASSVGSAGAVSTQYFGPGTRLLVL.

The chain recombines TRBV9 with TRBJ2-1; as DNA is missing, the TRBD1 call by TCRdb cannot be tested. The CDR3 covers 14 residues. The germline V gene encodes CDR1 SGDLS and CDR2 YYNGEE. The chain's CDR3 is CASSVGGMPNEQFF.

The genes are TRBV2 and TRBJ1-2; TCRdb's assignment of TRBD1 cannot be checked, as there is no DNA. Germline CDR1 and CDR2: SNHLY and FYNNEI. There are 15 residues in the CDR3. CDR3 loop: CASSVGTGARYGYTF.

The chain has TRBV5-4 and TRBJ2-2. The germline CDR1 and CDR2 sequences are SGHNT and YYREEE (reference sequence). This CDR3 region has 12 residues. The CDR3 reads CASRTAWGELFF.

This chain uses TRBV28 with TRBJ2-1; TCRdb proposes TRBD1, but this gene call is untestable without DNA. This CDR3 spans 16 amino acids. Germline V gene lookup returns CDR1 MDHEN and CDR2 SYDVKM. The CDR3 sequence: CASKGGGSLPINEQFF.

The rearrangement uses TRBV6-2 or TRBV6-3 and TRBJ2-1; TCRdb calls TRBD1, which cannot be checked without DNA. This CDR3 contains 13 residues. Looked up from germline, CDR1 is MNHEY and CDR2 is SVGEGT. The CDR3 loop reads CASLKEGRYEQFF.

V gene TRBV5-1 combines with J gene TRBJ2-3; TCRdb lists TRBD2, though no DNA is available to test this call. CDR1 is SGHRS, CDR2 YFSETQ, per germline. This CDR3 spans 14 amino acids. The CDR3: CASNGGDSTDTQYF.